A selection of T cell receptor beta chains follows, all from one sample in a study of blood T cells in healthy people across ages. One entry per CDR3 protein results from TCRdb running MiXCR on the 5' RACE reads. The sample carries roughly 800,000 distinct CDR3 sequences, approximately 53% recorded once. The sample taken for sequencing was blood. These receptors originate from an elderly man in good health. Both conserved end residues are part of each CDR3. A D gene is named only where the DNA matches it firmly. Not all rows give a size; the values are once, few, many and, for expanded clones, a class.

TGCGCCAGCAGCTTGAGTTTCCGGTCGGAGGAGACCCAGTACTTC | CASSLSFRSEETQYF | TRBJ2-5 | - | - | TRBV5-1
TGTGCCAGCAGCTTAACGGGGGACTACGAGCAGTACTTC | CASSLTGDYEQYF | TRBJ2-7 | - | - | TRBV7-9
TGTGCCAGTCCCCGGGGGGTTGGGATCTACGAGCAGTACTTC | CASPRGVGIYEQYF | TRBJ2-7 | - | TRBD2 | TRBV27
TGTGCCATCAGTGGTAGGGGAGCGGGATCCTACAATGAGCAGTTCTTC | CAISGRGAGSYNEQFF | TRBJ2-1 | few | TRBD2 | TRBV10-3
TGTGCCAGCAGCCAATCCAGGGGGCACGGCACAGATACGCAGTATTTT | CASSQSRGHGTDTQYF | TRBJ2-3 | - | TRBD1 | TRBV12-3/TRBV12-4
TGTGCCAGCAGTGCGGGGATAGCGGCCAAAAACATTCAGTACTTC | CASSAGIAAKNIQYF | TRBJ2-4 | few | - | TRBV6-5
TGTGCCAGCTCAGAAGGACAGGGAGAGACCCAGTACTTC | CASSEGQGETQYF | TRBJ2-5 | - | TRBD1 | TRBV18
TGCAGTGCTGGGGCTGGGGCGGCCTACGAGCAGTACTTC | CSAGAGAAYEQYF | TRBJ2-7 | few | - | TRBV20-1
TGCAGTGCTAGAGCCCCGACTAGCGGGAGGACGAGTGAGCAGTTCTTC | CSARAPTSGRTSEQFF | TRBJ2-1 | many | TRBD2 | TRBV20-1
TGCGCCAGCAGCCAACATCCGGGCCCCGTAGGTGAAAAACTGTTTTTT | CASSQHPGPVGEKLFF | TRBJ1-4 | - | - | TRBV4-1
TGCAGCGTTGTAGGACTAGCGGGCAACAATGAGCAGTTCTTC | CSVVGLAGNNEQFF | TRBJ2-1 | - | TRBD2 | TRBV29-1